This TCR delta chain was profiled in a study of γδ T cells in repeated Plasmodium falciparum infection. Study-level background: The natural-infection arm compared Malian children under seasonal malaria with matched Australian children. Malian repertoires were sampled cross-sectionally without transmission and longitudinally through febrile malaria. Overall study results and limits: The Malian cohort came from a small rural village of predominantly one ethnic group.

Trimming shortened V by 2 bases and J by 6 bases, and 7 bases separated the two germline ends. Germline assignment: CDR1 TSWWSYY and CDR2 QGS. The CDR3 length is 12 residues. The table lists this clone with a few counts. Its target is unknown. A far larger clone is a single base away, which makes a read error likely. The sample contains more than one DNA sequence encoding this CDR3. Gammadelta T cells were flow-sorted from PBMC into Vgamma9/Vdelta2+ and Vdelta2-negative populations for bulk analysis. TCRdb re-analyzed the multiplex PCR reads via CATT. The data contain 85,000 to 95,000 delta-chain clones, roughly 1.4% of them singletons.

The chain is built from TRDV1 and TRDJ1; D is unresolved. Because TCRdb records no J gene, it was assigned here through a match of the DNA to germline. Sequenced: gamma-delta T cells from blood. The source of this sequence is a pool of human donors (malaria-infected and uninfected, not separated). CDR3 bases: TGTGCTCTTGGGGAATTGCGATATAAACTCATCTTT. This gives the protein CALGELRYKLIF.